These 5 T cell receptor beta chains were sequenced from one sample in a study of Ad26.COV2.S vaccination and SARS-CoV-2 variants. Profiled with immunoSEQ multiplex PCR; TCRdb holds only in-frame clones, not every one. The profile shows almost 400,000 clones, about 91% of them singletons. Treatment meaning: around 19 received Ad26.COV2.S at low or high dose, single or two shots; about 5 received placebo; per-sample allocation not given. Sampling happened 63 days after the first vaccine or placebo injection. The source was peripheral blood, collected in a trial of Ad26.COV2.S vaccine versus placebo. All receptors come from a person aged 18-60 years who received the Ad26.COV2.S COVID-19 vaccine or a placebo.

In DNA, the CDR3 is TGTGCCAGCAGTTTACTAACTAGCGGGCACAATGAGCAGTTCTTC. This translates into CASSLLTSGHNEQFF. The rearrangement uses TRBV28 and TRBJ2-1; 9 positions agree with TRBD2. V shed 2 bases, J shed 5 bases, and the junction held 4 bases outside the gene matches. The CDR3 covers 15 residues. Germline loops: CDR1 MDHEN, CDR2 SYDVKM. Full variable domain (outside the CDR3, taken from reference TRBV28 and TRBJ2-1): DVKVTQSSRYLVKRTGEKVFLECVQDMDHENMFWYRQDPGLGLRLIYFSYDVKMKEKGDIPEGYSVSREKKERFSLILESASTNQTSMYLCASSLLTSGHNEQFFGPGTRLTVL.

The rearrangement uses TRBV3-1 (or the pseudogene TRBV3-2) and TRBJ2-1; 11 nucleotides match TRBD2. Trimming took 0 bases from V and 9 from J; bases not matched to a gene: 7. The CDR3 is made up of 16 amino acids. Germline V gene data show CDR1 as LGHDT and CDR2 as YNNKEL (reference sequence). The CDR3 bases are TGTGCCAGCAGCCAAGATCTAGCGGGAGGAAGGGCTGAGCAGTTCTTC. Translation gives CASSQDLAGGRAEQFF.

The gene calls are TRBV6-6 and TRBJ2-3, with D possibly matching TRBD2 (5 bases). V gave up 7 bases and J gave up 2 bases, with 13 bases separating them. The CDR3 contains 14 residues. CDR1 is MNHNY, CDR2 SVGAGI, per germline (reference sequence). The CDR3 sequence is CASKATTNTDTQYF. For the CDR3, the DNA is TGTGCCAGCAAAGCGACTACAAACACAGATACGCAGTATTTT.

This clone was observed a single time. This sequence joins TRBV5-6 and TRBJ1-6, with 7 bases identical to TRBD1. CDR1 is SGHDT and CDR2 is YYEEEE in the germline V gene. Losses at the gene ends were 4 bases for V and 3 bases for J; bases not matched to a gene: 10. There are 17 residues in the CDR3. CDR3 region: CASSPNRGPNYNSPLHF. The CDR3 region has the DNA TGTGCCAGCAGCCCAAACAGGGGCCCCAACTATAATTCACCCCTCCACTTT.

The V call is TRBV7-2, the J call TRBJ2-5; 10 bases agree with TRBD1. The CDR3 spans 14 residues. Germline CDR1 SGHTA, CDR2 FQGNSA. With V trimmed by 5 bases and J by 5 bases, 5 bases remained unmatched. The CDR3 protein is CASSPDRGQETQYF. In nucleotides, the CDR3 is TGTGCCAGCAGCCCAGACAGGGGGCAGGAGACCCAGTACTTC. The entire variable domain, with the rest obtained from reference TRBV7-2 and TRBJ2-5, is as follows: GAGVSQSPSNKVTEKGKDVELRCDPISGHTALYWYRQSLGQGLEFLIYFQGNSAPDKSGLPSDRFSAERTGGSVSTLTIQRTQQEDSAVYLCASSPDRGQETQYFGPGTRLLVL.